The 25 T cell receptor beta chains below all came from one sample that was sequenced in a study of blood T cell repertoires in COVID-19. The protocol was immunoSEQ multiplex PCR, while the TCRdb copy is restricted to in-frame clones and leaves out a portion. The data contain approximately 390,000 clones, approximately 87% of them singletons. Sequencing was carried out using peripheral blood. These TCRs come from a woman aged 55-70 years with COVID-19, enrolled during active disease.

In its sample, this clone was seen a few times. V and J are TRBV6-5 and TRBJ1-3; a possible D gene is TRBD1 (6 bases). There are 13 residues in the CDR3. Trimming cost V 6 bases and J 4 bases, with 10 bases left between them. CDR1 and CDR2 (germline): MNHEY, SVGAGI. The CDR3 DNA follows: TGTGCCAGCAGGTCAGGGGCCGGAAACACCATATATTTT. Protein product: CASRSGAGNTIYF.

The V and J genes are TRBV28 and TRBJ1-6; D is possibly TRBD1 (6 bases). Trimming removed 3 bases at V and 11 bases at J, with 20 bases between. The CDR3 runs to 16 residues. Per germline, CDR1 MDHEN and CDR2 SYDVKM. The CDR3: CASSFRGAPFNPPLHF. CDR3 DNA sequence: TGTGCCAGCAGTTTTCGGGGGGCCCCCTTCAACCCACCCCTCCACTTT.

CDR3 in amino acids: CASSVLGPRNEAFF. In DNA, the CDR3 is TGTGCCAGCAGCGTTCTGGGCCCGAGAAATGAAGCTTTCTTT. V usage is TRBV7-8 and J usage is TRBJ1-1, with D unclear. V was pared by 5 bases and J by 7 bases, with 17 bases between. Germline CDR1 reads SGHVS; CDR2 reads FQNEAQ. The CDR3 spans 14 residues.

V usage is TRBV15 and J usage is TRBJ2-2, with D possibly being TRBD1 (6 bases). Germline loops: CDR1 LNHNV, CDR2 YYDKDF (reference sequence). The CDR3 is 18 amino acids. V lost 0 bases to trimming and J lost 6 bases, with 20 bases between them. The DNA of the CDR3 is TGTGCCACCAGCAGAGATCGTGGGGGCGGAGGTAGAGCCGGGGAGCTGTTTTTT. Translation gives CATSRDRGGGGRAGELFF.

J is TRBJ2-3 and V is TRBV19, with TRBD2 identical over 7 bases. Germline trimming cut 6 bases from V and 4 bases from J; bases unmatched to any gene: 10. The CDR3 contains 15 residues. Germline values: CDR1 LNHDA, CDR2 SQIVND (reference sequence). Here the CDR3 DNA reads TGTGCCAGTAGGGATACCGGACTAGGGCCAGATACGCAGTATTTT. Its translation is CASRDTGLGPDTQYF. Full variable domain (outside the CDR3, taken from reference TRBV19 and TRBJ2-3): DGGITQSPKYLFRKEGQNVTLSCEQNLNHDAMYWYRQDPGQGLRLIYYSQIVNDFQKGDIAEGYSVSREKKESFPLTVTSAQKNPTAFYLCASRDTGLGPDTQYFGPGTRLTVL.

The rearrangement uses TRBV5-3 and TRBJ2-3, with TRBD2 identical over 9 bases. TRBV5-3 is an ORF, and what it does is uncertain. The CDR3 spans 18 residues. With V trimmed by 1 base and J by 5 bases, 14 bases remained unmatched. CDR3 residues: CARSLINVRRGGGDTQYF. In DNA, the CDR3 is TGTGCCAGAAGCTTGATTAATGTTCGGCGGGGGGGCGGAGATACGCAGTATTTT.

This clone has just a few counts. The V and J genes are TRBV27 and TRBJ1-1; D is possibly TRBD1 (5 bases). With 11 bases removed from V and 0 bases from J, the gap between germline ends came to 13 bases. Germline V CDR1 and CDR2: MNHEY, SMNVEV (reference sequence). There are 13 residues in the CDR3. For the CDR3, the DNA is TGTGCCGACGATCGGGGGATGAACACTGAAGCTTTCTTT. This encodes CADDRGMNTEAFF.

This clone was seen only once. This chain connects TRBV3-1 (or the pseudogene TRBV3-2) to TRBJ2-3; D perhaps matches TRBD1 (5 bases). CDR1 LGHDT and CDR2 YNNKEL come from the germline V gene (reference sequence). V was trimmed by 0 bases and J by 6 bases, leaving 13 bases between them. The CDR3 is made up of 15 amino acids. The CDR3 here is CASSQDGRQTDTQYF. The CDR3 DNA is TGTGCCAGCAGCCAAGACGGGCGACAGACTGATACGCAGTATTTT.

This rearrangement joins TRBV5-1 to TRBJ2-7, with D perhaps matching TRBD2 (5 bases). Germline CDR1 and CDR2: SGHRS and YFSETQ. Trimming took off 4 bases at V and 2 bases at J, with 7 bases between the two ends. This CDR3 has 12 amino acids. The CDR3 region is CASSLGTYEQYF. DNA of the CDR3: TGCGCCAGCAGCCTCGGGACCTACGAGCAGTACTTC.

J is TRBJ2-1 and V is TRBV18; the match to TRBD2 covers 14 bases. CDR1 is KGHSH, CDR2 LQKENI, per germline. J gave up 6 bases and V 1 base, and 8 bases lay outside the gene matches. This CDR3 comprises 18 residues. CDR3 coding DNA: TGTGCCAGCTCACCACAGTTCGGGGGACTAGCGGGGGTCAATGAGCAGTTCTTC. Protein product: CASSPQFGGLAGVNEQFF.

This chain joins TRBV25-1 and TRBJ1-2, with 7 bases lining up with TRBD1. Germline CDR1 MGHDK, CDR2 SYGVNS. V gave up 3 bases and J gave up 4 bases; unmatched junction bases: 5. The CDR3 is 14 residues long. The CDR3, as DNA: TGTGCCAGCAGTGAGCGCGGGACAGTCTATGGCTACACCTTC. It encodes CASSERGTVYGYTF.

This clone has only one observation. The chain combines TRBV6-1 with TRBJ2-7, with D possibly matching TRBD1 (5 bases). V dropped 1 base and J dropped 5 bases, with 9 bases sitting between them. The CDR3 covers 13 residues. In germline, CDR1 is MNHNS, CDR2 SASEGT. The CDR3 is CASSEVVGDEQYF. In DNA form, the CDR3 reads TGTGCCAGCAGTGAAGTGGTAGGGGACGAGCAGTACTTC.

The chain uses TRBV7-9 and TRBJ2-7; 7 bases are shared with TRBD1. CDR1 SEHNR and CDR2 FQNEAQ come from the germline V gene (reference sequence). This CDR3 is 14 amino acids long. With V trimmed by 5 bases and J by 5 bases, 9 bases remained unmatched. Written as DNA, the CDR3 is TGTGCCAGCAGCCCCCGGGAAGGGGGCGACGAGCAGTACTTC. This encodes CASSPREGGDEQYF.

V is TRBV27 and J is TRBJ2-7, with 7 bases aligning to TRBD2. This CDR3 region has 13 residues. Trimming at V came to 0 bases and at J to 6 bases, leaving 2 bases not matched to a gene. CDR1 MNHEY and CDR2 SMNVEV come from the germline V gene (reference sequence). The CDR3 loop reads CASSLSWGGEQYF. The CDR3 DNA reads as TGTGCCAGCAGTTTATCGTGGGGGGGCGAGCAGTACTTC.

The chain couples TRBV9 to TRBJ2-1; 13 bases map to TRBD2. Unmatched junction bases numbered 4, after V lost 3 bases and J lost 4 bases. Germline V gene lookup returns CDR1 SGDLS and CDR2 YYNGEE. The CDR3 consists of 16 residues. The CDR3 loop is CASSDGTSGDYNEQFF. The CDR3 DNA reads TGTGCCAGCAGCGATGGGACTAGCGGGGATTACAATGAGCAGTTCTTC.

The chain has TRBV2 and TRBJ1-2; weak D call: TRBD1 (5 bases). Germline V gene lookup returns CDR1 SNHLY and CDR2 FYNNEI. The ends were cut back, 7 bases at V and 8 bases at J, with 14 bases in the middle. This CDR3 contains 12 residues. This CDR3 is CASTKGEGGYTF. The CDR3 nucleotides read TGTGCCAGCACCAAAGGGGAGGGCGGCTACACCTTC.

A few counts support this clone. The J gene is TRBJ1-2, the V gene TRBV18; no clear D gene. Per the germline V gene, CDR1 is KGHSH and CDR2 is LQKENI. The CDR3 is 13 residues long. Trimming stripped 2 bases from V and 4 bases from J, with 8 bases between. CDR3 bases: TGTGCCAGCTCACCAGGGAGATCCTATGGCTACACCTTC. Protein product: CASSPGRSYGYTF.

The count of this clone is one. This chain connects TRBV2 to TRBJ1-1; possibly TRBD1 for D (5 bases). Germline CDR1 SNHLY, CDR2 FYNNEI. The CDR3 consists of 16 residues. The ends were cut back, 5 bases at V and 10 bases at J, with 26 bases in the middle. CDR3 in amino acids: CASSLNPGLGGFGAFF. CDR3 nucleotides: TGTGCCAGCAGTCTAAACCCGGGACTGGGGGGGTTCGGAGCTTTCTTT. The variable domain in full, with the rest retrieved from reference TRBV2 and TRBJ1-1, is EPEVTQTPSHQVTQMGQEVILRCVPISNHLYFYWYRQILGQKVEFLVSFYNNEISEKSEIFDDQFSVERPDGSNFTLKIRSTKLEDSAMYFCASSLNPGLGGFGAFFGQGTRLTVV.

This chain uses TRBV6-5 with TRBJ2-7; D is possibly TRBD1 (7 bases). CDR3 length equals 13 residues. Trimming removed 9 bases from V and 2 bases from J, with 14 bases in between. Germline V lookup: CDR1 MNHEY, CDR2 SVGAGI. The CDR3 bases are TGTGCCAGGACGCGGGACAGTCCCTACGAGCAGTACTTC. Encoded protein: CARTRDSPYEQYF.

The V gene is TRBV11-2, the J gene TRBJ1-5; 9 positions match TRBD1. Trimming removed 5 bases from V and 3 bases from J; junction bases left unmatched: 5. This CDR3 is built from 15 residues. Germline CDR1 reads SGHAT; CDR2 reads FQNNGV. CDR3 loop: CASSQDRGYNQPQHF. The CDR3 DNA sequence: TGTGCCAGCAGCCAGGACAGGGGATACAATCAGCCCCAGCATTTT.

The chain employs TRBV19 and TRBJ1-4; the D is unclear. V gave up 6 bases and J gave up 8 bases, with 16 bases separating them. The CDR3 runs 14 residues. The germline V gene encodes CDR1 LNHDA and CDR2 SQIVND (reference sequence). The CDR3 spells CASREGGSWEKLFF. The CDR3 coding sequence is TGTGCCAGTAGGGAAGGAGGGTCCTGGGAAAAACTGTTTTTT.

The chain is built from TRBV3-1 (or the pseudogene TRBV3-2) and TRBJ2-3, with D perhaps matching TRBD2 (6 bases). Trimming cost V 4 bases and J 5 bases, with 19 bases left between them. The germline V gene has CDR1 LGHDT and CDR2 YNNKEL (reference sequence). The CDR3 is made up of 16 amino acids. This CDR3 reads CASSPGTGFSGDTQYF. CDR3 DNA: TGTGCCAGCAGCCCTGGCACGGGTTTTAGCGGAGATACGCAGTATTTT.

The chain has TRBV11-3 and TRBJ2-5, with D possibly being TRBD1 (6 bases). CDR3 size: 13 residues. The V end lost 4 bases, the J end lost 5 bases, and 11 bases lay between the germline ends. CDR1 is SGHNT, CDR2 YENEEA, per germline. This CDR3 reads CASSSLRGETQYF. CDR3 nucleotide sequence: TGTGCCAGCAGCTCCCTGAGGGGGGAGACCCAGTACTTC. Full variable domain (rest looked up from reference TRBV11-3 and TRBJ2-5): EAGVVQSPRYKIIEKKQPVAFWCNPISGHNTLYWYLQNLGQGPELLIRYENEEAVDDSQLPKDRFSAERLKGVDSTLKIQPAELGDSAVYLCASSSLRGETQYFGPGTRLLVL.

The gene calls are TRBV2 and TRBJ1-2; 7 bases align to TRBD1. The CDR3 has 14 residues. V shed 3 bases, J shed 7 bases, and the junction held 8 bases outside the gene matches. Looked up from germline, CDR1 is SNHLY and CDR2 is FYNNEI. CDR3 nucleotides: TGTGCCAGCAGTGACCTCGACAGGGCGGCTGGCTACACCTTC. It yields the protein CASSDLDRAAGYTF. Variable domain in full (rest from reference TRBV2 and TRBJ1-2): EPEVTQTPSHQVTQMGQEVILRCVPISNHLYFYWYRQILGQKVEFLVSFYNNEISEKSEIFDDQFSVERPDGSNFTLKIRSTKLEDSAMYFCASSDLDRAAGYTFGSGTRLTVV.

The V call is TRBV10-1, the J call TRBJ2-5; D might be TRBD2 (6 bases). V lost 2 bases to trimming and J lost 3 bases, with 16 bases between them. Germline V CDR1 and CDR2: WNHNN, SYGVQD (reference sequence). The CDR3 has 16 residues. The CDR3 region has the DNA TGCGCCAGCAGTGAGACGGTGGGGGGAATAGAAGAGACCCAGTACTTC. It translates to CASSETVGGIEETQYF.